This T cell receptor (beta chain) is drawn from a study of chemoradiotherapy in HPV16-positive cancers. Findings and caveats of the study: Only two HPV16-positive patients supplied the functional HPV-specificity definition. For HPV16-positive patients, expanding HPV-responsive T cells associated with longer recurrence-free survival. Candidate HPV-specific clones and E7-related TCR motifs grew in tumor during treatment.

Profiled with immunoSEQ multiplex PCR; TCRdb holds only in-frame clones, not every one. Here the sample spans around 30,000 clones, about 89% being singletons. Turning to this clone: What it recognizes is unknown.

CDR1 is PRHDT and CDR2 is FYEKMQ in the germline V gene (reference sequence). V was pared by 3 bases and J by 2 bases, with 11 bases between. The CDR3 covers 14 residues. This TCR came from a human donor with HPV-associated anogenital cancer. The chain joins TRBV13 to TRBJ2-7; D perhaps matches TRBD2 (5 bases). The sample in question was blood, obtained from a patient who underwent chemoradiotherapy. CDR3 loop: CASSFRRPTYEQYF. CDR3 in DNA: TGTGCCAGCAGCTTTAGGAGGCCGACCTACGAGCAGTACTTC.